The clone carrying this T cell receptor beta chain was detected a few times. Its antigen remains unidentified. The entry originates in a study of vaccination and CD4 T cells after COVID-19. Study-level background: The convalescents included six males and four females, and among them two were Hispanic while seven were Caucasian.

V was trimmed by 5 bases and J by 2 bases, leaving 13 bases between them. This CDR3 is built from 15 residues. Broader study findings: Relatively few convalescent patients were studied, without early post-infection timepoints. Median reactive clonotypes, those recognizing SARS-CoV-2, rose from 21 to 38, not significantly.

TCRdb used MiXCR to reprocess the PCR reads, holding one entry per CDR3 protein. Of about 18,000 distinct CDR3 sequences listed, around 62% are singletons. Sequencing was performed on CD4+ T cells from blood, taken before SARS-CoV-2 vaccination. V gene TRBV12-3 or TRBV12-4 combines with J gene TRBJ1-5, with D maybe TRBD1 (5 bases). This receptor was taken from a human donor who had recovered from COVID-19. The CDR3 protein is CASSGANLGNQPQHF. The CDR3 bases are TGTGCCAGCAGTGGGGCAAACTTGGGCAATCAGCCCCAGCATTTT.